A selection of T cell receptor beta chains follows, all from one sample in a study of blood T cells in healthy people across ages. MiXCR was run by TCRdb on the 5' RACE reads, yielding one entry per CDR3 protein. The sample has fewer than 2 million distinct CDR3 sequences, 39% seen once. Sample: blood. These receptors all come from a human donor in good health. CDR3s include the opening cysteine and the closing phenylalanine or tryptophan. D genes are given only for firm matches. Size is stated for part of the rows, as once, few or many counts, or as a class when the clone is expanded.

clone_size	v_call	d_call	j_call	cdr3_aa	cdr3_nt
few	TRBV20-1	.	TRBJ2-5	CSADAGATPGQETQYF	TGCAGTGCCGACGCTGGGGCTACCCCTGGTCAAGAGACCCAGTACTTC
few	TRBV24-1	.	TRBJ1-2	CATSDPGLDGYTF	TGTGCCACCAGTGACCCCGGGCTGGATGGCTACACCTTC
few	TRBV28	.	TRBJ1-6	CASSFVLQRVSYNSPLHF	TGTGCCAGCAGTTTCGTCCTACAGAGAGTTTCCTATAATTCACCCCTCCACTTT
few	TRBV29-1	TRBD1	TRBJ2-7	CSVGTGEYEQYF	TGCAGCGTTGGAACAGGGGAGTACGAGCAGTACTTC
few	TRBV5-1	.	TRBJ2-7	CASRLGYTRAYEQYF	TGCGCCAGCAGACTCGGATACACGCGGGCTTACGAGCAGTACTTC
few	TRBV20-1	.	TRBJ2-7	CSARDLAAAEQYF	TGCAGTGCTAGAGATCTGGCGGCGGCAGAGCAGTACTTC
.	TRBV9	.	TRBJ2-7	CASSVDSSSGYEQYF	TGTGCCAGCAGCGTAGACTCTTCTTCGGGCTACGAGCAGTACTTC
.	TRBV7-9	TRBD1	TRBJ1-1	CASSAGQATGIGNTEAFF	TGTGCCAGCAGCGCGGGACAGGCTACGGGAATTGGGAACACTGAAGCTTTCTTT
few	TRBV10-3	TRBD1	TRBJ2-3	CAIRDLNTGGPDTQYF	TGTGCCATCAGGGACCTAAATACAGGGGGCCCAGATACGCAGTATTTT
few	TRBV6-2/TRBV6-3	.	TRBJ1-6	CASSYWDSPLHF	TGTGCCAGCAGTTACTGGGATTCACCCCTCCACTTT
.	TRBV9	.	TRBJ2-6	CASSEGTSWISGANVLTF	TGTGCCAGCAGCGAGGGGACCTCCTGGATCTCTGGGGCCAACGTCCTGACTTTC
few	TRBV29-1	.	TRBJ2-1	CSVEVRLGVDEQFF	TGCAGCGTTGAAGTTCGACTAGGTGTTGATGAGCAGTTCTTC
once	TRBV6-5	.	TRBJ2-4	CASSPERPSSYNEQYF	TGTGCCAGCAGTCCCGAACGTCCGAGCTCCTACAATGAGCAGTACTTC
many	TRBV12-3/TRBV12-4	.	TRBJ1-1	CASSPIPSTKRTEAFF	TGTGCCAGCAGTCCCATTCCCTCTACAAAGCGCACTGAAGCTTTCTTT
.	TRBV12-3/TRBV12-4	TRBD2	TRBJ2-3	CASSPVAGAYTDTQYF	TGTGCCAGCAGTCCGGTAGCGGGGGCCTACACAGATACGCAGTATTTT
.	TRBV20-1	.	TRBJ2-3	CSARNADPDLMRTDTRYF	TGCAGTGCTAGAAATGCAGACCCGGACCTAATGCGGACAGATACGCGGTATTTT
few	TRBV7-3	.	TRBJ1-2	CASSQPGAGRNGYTF	TGTGCCAGCAGCCAACCCGGCGCAGGCAGGAATGGCTACACCTTC
.	TRBV6-2/TRBV6-3	TRBD2	TRBJ2-5	CASSSPVILGLAEETQYF	TGTGCCAGCAGTTCCCCGGTTATCCTGGGACTAGCGGAAGAGACCCAGTACTTC
few	TRBV27	.	TRBJ2-2	CASSFLGGGELFF	TGTGCCAGCAGTTTTCTTGGGGGCGGAGAGCTGTTTTTT
.	TRBV4-2	.	TRBJ2-1	CASSQAEAGPSYEQFF	TGTGCCAGCAGCCAAGCAGAGGCGGGGCCCTCCTACGAGCAGTTCTTC
.	TRBV12-5	.	TRBJ2-1	CASGPRDIYNEQFF	TGTGCTAGTGGACCGAGGGACATATACAATGAGCAGTTCTTC
once	TRBV7-2	TRBD2	TRBJ2-6	CASSEDATSGGAGANVLTF	TGTGCCAGCAGCGAAGACGCGACTAGCGGGGGGGCTGGGGCCAACGTCCTGACTTTC
few	TRBV20-1	.	TRBJ2-1	CSALLFSHANEQFF	TGCAGTGCCCTACTCTTTTCCCACGCCAATGAGCAGTTCTTC
.	TRBV12-3/TRBV12-4	TRBD1	TRBJ1-1	CASSGAGQTNTEAFF	TGTGCCAGCAGTGGCGCGGGACAGACGAACACTGAAGCTTTCTTT
.	TRBV9	.	TRBJ2-7	CASSVDGGGPLDEQYF	TGTGCCAGCAGCGTAGATGGAGGGGGCCCTTTGGACGAGCAGTACTTC
.	TRBV7-9	.	TRBJ2-3	CASSPTPINVTDTQYF	TGTGCCAGCAGCCCCACCCCCATTAATGTCACAGATACGCAGTATTTT
.	TRBV5-1	.	TRBJ2-5	CASMRQSGEETQYF	TGCGCCAGCATGCGACAGTCGGGCGAGGAGACCCAGTACTTC
.	TRBV4-2	TRBD2	TRBJ2-1	CASSQGLAGGQGPSYNEQFF	TGTGCCAGCAGCCAAGGACTAGCGGGGGGGCAGGGGCCCTCCTACAATGAGCAGTTCTTC
.	TRBV14	.	TRBJ2-7	CASSQDLTEYEQYF	TGTGCCAGCAGCCAAGATTTGACGGAATACGAGCAGTACTTC
.	TRBV13	.	TRBJ2-3	CASSLDRGLTDTQYF	TGTGCCAGCAGCTTAGATCGCGGGCTCACAGATACGCAGTATTTT
.	TRBV7-9	.	TRBJ2-7	CASSSWTGRDEQYF	TGTGCCAGCAGCTCCTGGACAGGGAGGGACGAGCAGTACTTC